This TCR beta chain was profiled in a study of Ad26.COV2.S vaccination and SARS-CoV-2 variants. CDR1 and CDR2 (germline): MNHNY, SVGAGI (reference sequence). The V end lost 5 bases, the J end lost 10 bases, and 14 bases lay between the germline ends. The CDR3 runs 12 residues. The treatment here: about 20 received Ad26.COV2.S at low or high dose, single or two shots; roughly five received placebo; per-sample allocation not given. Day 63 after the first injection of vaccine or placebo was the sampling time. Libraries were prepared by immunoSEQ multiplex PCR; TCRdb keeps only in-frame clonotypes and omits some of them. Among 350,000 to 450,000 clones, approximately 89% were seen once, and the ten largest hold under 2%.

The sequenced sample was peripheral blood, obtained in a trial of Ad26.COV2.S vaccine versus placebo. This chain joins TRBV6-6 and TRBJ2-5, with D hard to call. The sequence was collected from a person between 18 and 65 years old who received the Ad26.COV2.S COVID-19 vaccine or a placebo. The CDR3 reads CASSPTAPDQYF. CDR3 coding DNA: TGTGCCAGCAGTCCAACGGCCCCGGACCAGTACTTC.